Presented here are 18 T cell receptor beta chains from one specimen sequenced in a study of T cell clusters in autoimmune cytopenias. Multiplex touch-down PCR amplified TRB using TRB-A and TRB-B pools in one tube. TCRdb reprocessed the multiplex PCR reads and reports one entry per CDR3 protein, with no DNA. The sample is made up of about 500 distinct CDR3 sequences, and the top ten hold 88% of it. TRB amplification used 200 to 250 ng of peripheral blood genomic DNA. The sample was peripheral blood. These receptors came from a human donor with an autoimmune cytopenia or autoimmune hepatitis (not recorded which).

The chain uses TRBV15 and TRBJ1-1. The CDR3 loop spans 14 amino acids. CDR1 and CDR2 from the germline V gene are LNHNV and YYDKDF (reference sequence). This chain's CDR3 is CATSSETPNTEAFF.

Judged by frequency, this clonotype is large. The chain is built from TRBV12-3 or TRBV12-4 and TRBJ2-1; TCRdb outputs TRBD2, but without DNA this stays unchecked. The CDR3 contains 17 residues. CDR3 protein: CASSTRASASSYNEQFF.

This chain joins TRBV5-6 and TRBJ2-7; checking the TCRdb D call of TRBD2 is not possible without DNA. The germline CDR1 and CDR2 sequences are SGHDT and YYEEEE. There are 14 residues in the CDR3. CDR3 amino acids: CASQGAGGTYEQYF.

The chain is built from TRBV5-6 and TRBJ2-7; with no DNA, the TCRdb D assignment of TRBD1 cannot be verified. Germline CDR1 SGHDT, CDR2 YYEEEE. The CDR3 is made up of 16 amino acids. The CDR3: CASSLVWDRGSYEQYF.

This chain links TRBV30 with TRBJ1-4; TCRdb's D gene call, TRBD1, goes unchecked for lack of DNA. Germline V gene data show CDR1 as GTSNPN and CDR2 as SVGIG (reference sequence). The CDR3 has 16 residues. The CDR3 spells CAWSPGTGGGAEKLFF.

The V and J genes are TRBV5-1 and TRBJ2-5; TCRdb returns TRBD2, unconfirmable since there is no DNA. The CDR3 totals 16 residues. CDR1 is SGHRS and CDR2 is YFSETQ in the germline V gene. CDR3 in amino acids: CASRYSSGREAETQYF.

The chain joins TRBV19 to TRBJ2-5. The CDR3 covers 14 residues. Germline CDR1 LNHDA, CDR2 SQIVND (reference sequence). CDR3 region: CASSPQEYQETQYF.

Considering frequency, this clonotype is medium-sized (0.01 to 0.1%). The V call is TRBV30, the J call TRBJ2-5. This CDR3 spans 14 amino acids. Germline V lookup: CDR1 GTSNPN, CDR2 SVGIG (reference sequence). This CDR3 reads CAWSADRYQETQYF.

This chain joins TRBV5-5 and TRBJ1-3. This CDR3 region has 13 residues. Per germline, CDR1 SGHKS and CDR2 YYEKEE (reference sequence). The CDR3 protein is CASSSDTGNTIYF.

CDR3 loop: CATSRGHDWILSSYEQYF. The rearrangement uses TRBV15 and TRBJ2-7. Germline CDR1 reads LNHNV; CDR2 reads YYDKDF (reference sequence). This CDR3 is 18 amino acids long.

Measured by frequency, this clonotype is medium-sized. V usage is TRBV13 and J usage is TRBJ2-1; there is no DNA to check the TCRdb D call of TRBD1. The CDR3 runs to 17 residues. Germline V CDR1 and CDR2: PRHDT, FYEKMQ (reference sequence). The CDR3 sequence: CASSQPPSGGEGGEQFF.

In terms of frequency, this clonotype is medium-sized. The chain joins TRBV5-4 to TRBJ2-5. This CDR3 is built from 13 residues. Germline V CDR1 and CDR2: SGHNT, YYREEE (reference sequence). The CDR3 region is CASSLPRGETQYF.

This clonotype ranks as medium-sized in terms of frequency. This sequence joins TRBV5-6 and TRBJ2-5; TCRdb's D call, TRBD2, is unchecked because there is no DNA. This CDR3 contains 15 residues. Germline values: CDR1 SGHDT, CDR2 YYEEEE. The CDR3 sequence is CASSHTSGDQETQYF.

The CDR3 reads CASSPQGLYSNQPQHF. The V call is TRBV5-1, the J call TRBJ1-5; TCRdb gives TRBD1 as the D gene, but with no DNA this cannot be confirmed. Germline-derived CDR1 and CDR2 are SGHRS and YFSETQ. This CDR3 region has 16 residues.

This clonotype is labeled medium-sized (0.01 to 0.1%) based on frequency. The chain links TRBV19 to TRBJ2-6; the TCRdb call, TRBD1, lacks DNA for checking. CDR3 size: 15 residues. Germline V gene lookup returns CDR1 LNHDA and CDR2 SQIVND (reference sequence). CDR3 protein: CASTRTGAGANVLTF.

This clonotype is called medium-sized based on its frequency. The CDR3 protein is CASSSGITAGELFF. This chain uses TRBV7-2 with TRBJ2-2. There are 14 residues in the CDR3. The germline V gene has CDR1 SGHTA and CDR2 FQGNSA.

This sequence joins TRBV7-2 and TRBJ2-7; the TCRdb call, TRBD1, lacks DNA for checking. The V gene's germline CDR1 is SGHTA and CDR2 FQGNSA. This CDR3 contains 15 residues. CDR3 in amino acids: CASSSGAGGSYEQYF.

This chain links TRBV12-3 or TRBV12-4 with TRBJ1-5; there is no DNA to check the TCRdb D call of TRBD1. The CDR3 contains 13 residues. The CDR3 region is CASTRGLGQPQHF.